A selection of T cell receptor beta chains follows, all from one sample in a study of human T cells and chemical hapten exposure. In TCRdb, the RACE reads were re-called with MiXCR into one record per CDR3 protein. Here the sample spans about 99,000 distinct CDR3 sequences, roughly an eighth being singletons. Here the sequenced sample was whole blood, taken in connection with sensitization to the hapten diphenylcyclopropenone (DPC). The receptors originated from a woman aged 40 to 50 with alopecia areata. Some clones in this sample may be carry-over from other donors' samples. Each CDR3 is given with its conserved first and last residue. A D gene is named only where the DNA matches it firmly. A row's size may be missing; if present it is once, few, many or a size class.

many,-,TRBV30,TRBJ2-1,TGTGCCTGGAGTCGCGGGGGTTCACAGGGGCAGTTCTTC,CAWSRGGSQGQFF
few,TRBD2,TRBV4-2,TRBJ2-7,TGTGCCAGCAGCCAACTTAACTTAGCGGGAGGGCTACAGTACTTC,CASSQLNLAGGLQYF
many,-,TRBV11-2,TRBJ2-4,TGTGCCAGCAGCCTGGGTCAGGGGGAGGTGAACATTCAGTACTTC,CASSLGQGEVNIQYF
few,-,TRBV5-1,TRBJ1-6,TGCGCCAGCAGCTACGACGGACTGACTAATTCACCCCTCCACTTT,CASSYDGLTNSPLHF
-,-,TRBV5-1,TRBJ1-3,TGCGCCAGCACAGGGACTGGAAACACCATATATTTT,CASTGTGNTIYF
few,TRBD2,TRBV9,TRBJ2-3,TGTGCCAGCAGCGTAGCCCCTAGCGGTATAGATACGCAGTATTTT,CASSVAPSGIDTQYF
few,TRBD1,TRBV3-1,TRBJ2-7,TGTGCCAGCAGCCAAGCAGGGGGCGAGCAGTACTTC,CASSQAGGEQYF
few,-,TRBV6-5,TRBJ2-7,TGTGCCAGCAGTTACTCAACCGGAAGGCAGTACTTC,CASSYSTGRQYF
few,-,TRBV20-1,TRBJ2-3,TGCAGTACAAAAACCCCAGGCACTACAGATACGCAGTATTTT,CSTKTPGTTDTQYF
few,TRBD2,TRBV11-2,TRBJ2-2,TGTGCCAGCAGCTCGGGGACTAGCGGGAGGACCGGGGAGCTGTTTTTT,CASSSGTSGRTGELFF
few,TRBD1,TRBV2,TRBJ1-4,TGTGCCAGCGGACAGGGGGGGTCGTTTGGAGAAAAACTGTTTTTT,CASGQGGSFGEKLFF
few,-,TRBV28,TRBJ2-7,TGTGCCTCAAAGGCCATGTTCTACGAGCAGTACTTC,CASKAMFYEQYF
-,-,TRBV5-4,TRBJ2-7,TGTGCCAGCAGCTTACAGCCCTACGAGCAGTACTTC,CASSLQPYEQYF
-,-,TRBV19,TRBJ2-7,TGTGCCAGTAGTATAATCGCAGGGCCCTACGAGCAGTACTTC,CASSIIAGPYEQYF
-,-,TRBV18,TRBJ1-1,TGTGCCAGCTCAACGGGGGGGAACACTGAAGCTTTCTTT,CASSTGGNTEAFF
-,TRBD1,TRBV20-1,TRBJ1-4,TGCAGTGCTAGGGACAGGGGGGGCAGGTCTAATGAAAAACTGTTTTTT,CSARDRGGRSNEKLFF
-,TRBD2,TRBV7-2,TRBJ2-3,TGTGCCAGCAGCTTTAGCGGGTGGACGGCAGATACGCAGTATTTT,CASSFSGWTADTQYF